Included here is one T cell receptor beta chain sequence, with context. The antigen remains unidentified. Since it is a stray read in a library aimed at alpha chains, this beta chain has a size that is not meaningful. The data were taken from a study of spatial heterogeneity in lung cancer. V lost 6 bases to trimming and J lost 5 bases; unmatched junction nucleotides: 6. Germline CDR1 reads SGHDT; CDR2 reads YYEEEE. This CDR3 has 13 residues. Via MiXCR, TCRdb re-called the 5' RACE reads, giving one row per CDR3 protein. The sample shows 9,500 to 10,000 distinct CDR3 sequences, 45% to 65% of them seen only once. Study-level points and caveats: Tumors with more nonsynonymous mutations had more expanded intratumoral alpha and beta TCRs.

Documented time point: sample taken at primary tumor resection. Unsorted whole RNA from tumor, nontumor lung or frozen PBMC underwent sequencing. The sequencing here drew on lung tumor tissue, taken at surgery. This rearrangement joins TRBV5-6 to TRBJ2-7; 9 nucleotides agree with TRBD1. This receptor was obtained from a female donor with early-stage non-small cell lung cancer. CDR3 loop: CASTRTGVDEQYF. CDR3 DNA: TGTGCCAGCACCAGGACAGGGGTAGACGAGCAGTACTTC.